The present TCR beta chain was sequenced within a study of vaccination effects on CD4 cells after COVID-19. At the level of the study: Sequencing in the ViraFEST assay came after antigen-specific CD4+ T cells had been expanded with viral peptide pools, which were used to stimulate PBMC. Two doses of BNT162b2 or mRNA-1273 vaccine were administered to participants. Study-wide results and limits: Relatively few convalescent patients took part in the study, which had no early post-infection timepoints.

The germline V and J ends were trimmed by 3 bases and 1 base, with 12 bases remaining between them. Germline V CDR1 and CDR2: SEHNR, FQNEAQ (reference sequence). CDR3 size: 15 residues. A remark on this clone: Its antigen is unknown.

Once cultured for approximately 10 days, the cells underwent separation to obtain CD4+ T cells. The healthy vaccine recipients, who had no prior SARS-CoV-2 infection, showed negative nucleocapsid antibodies. TCRdb's table, derived via immunoSEQ multiplex PCR, lists solely in-frame clones and lacks some. The table shows around 25,000 clones, with around 69% occurring only once. This specimen consisted of CD4+ T cells from PBMCs cultured without peptide, obtained before COVID-19 vaccination. This chain connects TRBV7-9 to TRBJ2-5; TRBD2 is a possible D gene (6 bases). The clonotype was recovered from a human donor who received a COVID-19 vaccine. The CDR3 is CASSFVLGGQETQYF. CDR3 nucleotide sequence: TGTGCCAGCAGCTTTGTCTTGGGGGGCCAAGAGACCCAGTACTTC.